The sequence of this TCR beta chain was determined in a study of shared clonotypes between healthy human individuals. The wider study: Per-donor plates numbered three CD4 naive, three CD4 memory, two CD8 naive and one CD8 memory. Study results and limitations: Large depth notwithstanding, sorted-subset sequencing proved incomplete by rarefaction. When compared with the clonotypes that were shared by all four sorted-subset donors, the non-shared clonotypes turned out to have lower generation probabilities.

The V and J ends lost 5 bases and 5 bases, in that order; junction bases with no gene match: 4. The length of the CDR3 is 13 residues. CDR1 is LNHDA, CDR2 SQIVND, per germline (reference sequence). Regarding this clone: As yet, its antigen is unknown.

TCRdb's table, derived via immunoSEQ multiplex PCR, lists solely in-frame clones and lacks some. Altogether hundreds of thousands of clones are present, approximately 95% being singletons, with the ten largest covering 0.11%. In the naive CD8 group, cells lacked CD45RO and were positively selected for CCR7, so terminally differentiated effector memory CD45RA+ cells were left out. This TCR was sampled from a young woman in good health. V is TRBV19 and J is TRBJ1-1, with TRBD1 matching over 8 bases. The specimen was naive CD8+ T cells sorted from blood. Here the CDR3 reads CASSQGALTEAFF. Written as DNA, the CDR3 is TGTGCCAGTAGTCAGGGGGCATTGACTGAAGCTTTCTTT.